These T cell receptor beta chains were read from a single sample in a study of response to subunit inactivated influenza vaccine. TCRdb reprocessed the RT-PCR reads via MiXCR and lists one record per CDR3 protein. The table lists around 570,000 distinct CDR3 sequences, approximately 7.1% of them singletons. Sequenced here: PBMCs from blood, sampled around 2 years after vaccination. The origin of the receptors is a man aged 50 to 69 who received an inactivated influenza vaccine. Both conserved end residues are part of each CDR3. Part of the rows lack a size; the others show once, few, many or a class for expanded clones.

J,size,V,CDR3
TRBJ2-5,.,TRBV6-1,CASSVSPLGRETQYF
TRBJ2-5,.,TRBV10-2,CASSLQGTETQYF
TRBJ1-2,few,TRBV10-3,CAISDGQQKIYGYTF
TRBJ1-1,many,TRBV7-9,CASSLTPMGNTEAFF
TRBJ2-1,.,TRBV13,CASSWRRGGEQFF
TRBJ2-7,.,TRBV29-1,CSVEDNGFAEQYF
TRBJ2-3,.,TRBV20-1,CSASEASGGVRYSTDTQYF
TRBJ1-5,many,TRBV12-3/TRBV12-4,CASSYRDRVGQPQHF
TRBJ2-3,.,TRBV5-6,CASSFTGGPGRLLDTQYF
TRBJ2-6,.,TRBV6-2/TRBV6-3,CASSYLKGVGMSGANVLTF
TRBJ2-7,.,TRBV12-3/TRBV12-4,CASRWGQGSYEQYF
TRBJ2-1,many,TRBV11-2,CASSLPGTGRPPSYNEQFF
TRBJ2-7,.,TRBV10-3,CATMPPGYSEQYF
TRBJ1-1,many,TRBV7-2,CASSSTRGLTEAFF
TRBJ2-1,.,TRBV3-1,CASSQVGVEQFF
TRBJ2-5,few,TRBV11-2,CASSLEPKQETQYF
TRBJ2-7,few,TRBV29-1,CGGTSGYEQYF
TRBJ2-7,.,TRBV7-9,CASSSVGLAGVSYEQYF